The clone carrying this T cell receptor (beta chain) was detected once. Its antigen remains unknown. The sample comes from a study of cytomegalovirus exposure and HLA in healthy donors. The PCR contained 60 Vbeta and 13 Jbeta primers. Libraries were prepared by immunoSEQ multiplex PCR; TCRdb keeps only in-frame clonotypes and omits some of them. The sample shows about 130,000 clones, over 70% of them seen only once. V was cut by 8 bases and J by 4 bases, with 17 bases left in between. The germline V gene has CDR1 GTSNPN and CDR2 SVGIG (reference sequence). The CDR3 contains 13 residues. Overall study findings and caveats: According to a later analysis, most TCR beta chains associated with CMV appeared HLA-restricted.

The sequenced material came from PBMCs. This TCR derives from a woman in her thirties or forties in good health and CMV-seronegative. The chain is built from TRBV30 and TRBJ1-2; D unclear. The CDR3 loop is CAAEGIVSYGYTF. The CDR3 nucleotides are TGTGCCGCGGAGGGAATAGTTAGCTATGGCTACACCTTC.